This T cell receptor (beta chain) derives from a study of blood T cell repertoires in COVID-19. Study-wide background: Sites in the United States, Italy and Spain provided acute and convalescent COVID-19 samples. T cells, B-cell-depleted T cells, or PBMCs supplied cDNA or gDNA.

Germline CDR1 and CDR2: SQVTM and ANQGSEA. The V end was cut by 0 bases, the J end by 13 bases, with 18 bases between. The CDR3 has 13 amino acids. Original processing notes: Amplification from reference gene primers served as the basis for estimated nucleated cell counts. The protocol was immunoSEQ multiplex PCR, while the TCRdb copy is restricted to in-frame clones and leaves out a portion. V, J and clone size are taken as reported in that table, and D and trimming were inferred from the DNA itself. This table has tens of thousands of clones, approximately 86% appearing once. This receptor was taken from a human donor in a cohort sampled during active COVID-19. Sequencing was performed on peripheral blood. The chain carries TRBV29-1 and TRBJ1-2; perhaps TRBD1 as D (6 bases). CDR3 bases: TGCAGCGTTGAAGACCGGGACACGGGTTGGTGCACCTTC. It yields the protein CSVEDRDTGWCTF. Drawing the rest from reference TRBV29-1 and TRBJ1-2, the complete variable domain is SAVISQKPSRDICQRGTSLTIQCQVDSQVTMMFWYRQQPGQSLTLIATANQGSEATYESGFVIDKFPISRPNLTFSTLTVSNMSPEDSSIYLCSVEDRDTGWCTFGSGTRLTVV.